This T cell receptor (beta chain) was sequenced for a study of T cells after yellow fever vaccination. Study information: SMART-Seq v4 Ultra Low Input served to prepare low-cell-number fractions.

About this clonotype: Its antigen is undetermined.

Study outcomes and limitations: Primary-vaccination clones mostly resurfaced post-booster (about 95% CD4, 85% to 90% CD8). Peak timing came faster in the weaker secondary response, day 5 versus 15.

TCRdb ran MiXCR on the 5' RACE reads and lists one entry per CDR3 protein. Of some 300,000 distinct CDR3 sequences listed, 8.5% to 10% are singletons. Between the trimmed V and J ends, which lost 7 bases and 2 bases, there was a span of 18 bases. This CDR3 spans 15 amino acids. Germline V gives CDR1 MNHNY, CDR2 SVGAGI (reference sequence). This TCR came from a young man who received the YFV17D yellow fever vaccine. The sequencing used CD4+ T cells sorted from PBMCs, collected 5 days after the yellow fever booster vaccination. The rearrangement links TRBV6-6 to TRBJ2-7, with D possibly being TRBD1 or TRBD2 (6 bases each). The CDR3: CASNERGVGAYEQYF. The CDR3 nucleotides read TGTGCCAGCAATGAAAGGGGGGTTGGGGCCTACGAGCAGTACTTC.